This T cell receptor (beta chain) stems from a study of T cells in localized non-small cell lung cancer. The CDR3 consists of 14 residues. Trimming removed 5 bases from V and 5 bases from J; junction bases left unmatched: 8. Germline CDR1 and CDR2: SNHLY and FYNNEI. Sequencing used immunoSEQ multiplex PCR; TCRdb keeps in-frame clones, though not all of them. The top ten clones hold approximately 1.1% of a sample with around 29,000 clones, about nine tenths of them seen once. This clonotype was obtained from a woman aged 40-69 years with stage I lung adenocarcinoma. The sequencing used peripheral blood, collected before any cancer treatment. V is TRBV2 and J is TRBJ2-5; 7 positions agree with TRBD1. The CDR3 sequence: CASSLGTAWETQYF. The CDR3 DNA reads TGTGCCAGCAGTTTAGGGACAGCCTGGGAGACCCAGTACTTC.